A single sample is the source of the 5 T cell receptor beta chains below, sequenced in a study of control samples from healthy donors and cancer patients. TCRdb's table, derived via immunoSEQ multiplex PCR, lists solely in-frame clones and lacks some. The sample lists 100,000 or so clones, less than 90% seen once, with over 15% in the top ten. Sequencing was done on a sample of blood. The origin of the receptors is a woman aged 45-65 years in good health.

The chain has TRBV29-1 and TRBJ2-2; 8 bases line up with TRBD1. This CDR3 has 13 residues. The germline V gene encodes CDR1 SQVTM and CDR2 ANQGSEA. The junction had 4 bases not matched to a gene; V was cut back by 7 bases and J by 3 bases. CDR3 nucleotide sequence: TGCAGCGCTATACAGGGGGACACCGGGGAGCTGTTTTTT. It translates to CSAIQGDTGELFF.

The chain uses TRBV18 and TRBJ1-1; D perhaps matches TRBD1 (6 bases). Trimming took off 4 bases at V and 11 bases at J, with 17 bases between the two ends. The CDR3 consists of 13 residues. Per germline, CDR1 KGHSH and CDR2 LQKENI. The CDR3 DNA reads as TGTGCCAGCTCACTAGGGGGATTGAGGCGGGCTTTCTTT. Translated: CASSLGGLRRAFF.

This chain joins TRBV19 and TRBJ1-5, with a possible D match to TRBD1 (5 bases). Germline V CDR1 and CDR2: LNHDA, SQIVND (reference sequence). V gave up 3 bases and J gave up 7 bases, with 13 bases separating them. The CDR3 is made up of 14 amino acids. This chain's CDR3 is CASSIGGIRQPQHF. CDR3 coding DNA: TGTGCCAGTAGTATCGGGGGTATCAGGCAGCCCCAGCATTTT.

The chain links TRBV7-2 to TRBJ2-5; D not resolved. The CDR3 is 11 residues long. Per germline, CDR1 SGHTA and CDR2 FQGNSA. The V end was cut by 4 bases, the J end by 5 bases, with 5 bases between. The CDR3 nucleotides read TGTGCCAGCAGCTCCTGGGAGACCCAGTACTTC. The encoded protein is CASSSWETQYF.

In DNA, the CDR3 is TGCAGTGCTAGTGAGAGCGGACCTCAAGAGACCCAGTACTTC. Translated: CSASESGPQETQYF. The rearrangement joins TRBV20-1 to TRBJ2-5; possibly TRBD2 for D (5 bases). CDR3 length equals 14 residues. Trimming removed 3 bases from V and 2 bases from J, with 13 bases in between. CDR1 is DFQATT, CDR2 SNEGSKA, per germline (reference sequence).